The rows below give T cell receptor beta chains drawn from one sample of a study of T-cell memory formation after mild COVID-19. TCRdb re-called the 5' RACE reads with MiXCR, one entry per CDR3 protein. Of around 250,000 distinct CDR3 sequences detected, 15% appear once; the ten largest clones hold approximately 2.1%. Material: PBMCs or a T cell subset sorted from them (not recorded which). These receptors were collected from an adult woman who had mild COVID-19 (a few samples of this study predate the infection). Cell type and time point are not known. Each CDR3 is given with its conserved first and last residue.

v_call	cdr3_aa
TRBV5-6	CASRDRRDYGYTF
TRBV11-3	CASNRIPDYNEQFF
TRBV11-2	CASRFAGSNTGELFF
TRBV29-1	CSVGGTDHSYEQYF
TRBV7-6	CASSSDRAGSGNTIYF
TRBV7-2	CASSSRAFETQYF
TRBV5-1	CASSFGGRGTGELFF
TRBV4-2	CASSQDRMAQAEAFF
TRBV3-1	CASSQDPSGGFEQFF
TRBV24-1	CATSESGVGYGYTF
TRBV11-2	CASSLARLAGVDGMAGELFF
TRBV9	CASSGLIGGTEAFF
TRBV5-1	CASSSAGDAEKLFF
TRBV24-1	CATSGPDRGSSYNEQFF
TRBV15	CATSRGTSGGHNEQFF
TRBV30	CAWVGTGVKEQYF
TRBV24-1	CATSDLGRDEQFF
TRBV3-1	CASSQDGLAPGTDTQYF
TRBV24-1	CATSKGNRSPYNEQFF
TRBV5-1	CASSERPGQGGTEAFF
TRBV7-9	CAGTSGNTDTQYF
TRBV11-2	CASSSGGMAGIWEQFF
TRBV20-1	CSAKRITSEQYF
TRBV12-3/TRBV12-4	CASSPHNEQFF
TRBV11-2	CASSLEELYNEQFF
TRBV30	CAWSVRNEQFF
TRBV7-8	CASSSFGTGANVLTF
TRBV9	CASSVGGLQETQYF